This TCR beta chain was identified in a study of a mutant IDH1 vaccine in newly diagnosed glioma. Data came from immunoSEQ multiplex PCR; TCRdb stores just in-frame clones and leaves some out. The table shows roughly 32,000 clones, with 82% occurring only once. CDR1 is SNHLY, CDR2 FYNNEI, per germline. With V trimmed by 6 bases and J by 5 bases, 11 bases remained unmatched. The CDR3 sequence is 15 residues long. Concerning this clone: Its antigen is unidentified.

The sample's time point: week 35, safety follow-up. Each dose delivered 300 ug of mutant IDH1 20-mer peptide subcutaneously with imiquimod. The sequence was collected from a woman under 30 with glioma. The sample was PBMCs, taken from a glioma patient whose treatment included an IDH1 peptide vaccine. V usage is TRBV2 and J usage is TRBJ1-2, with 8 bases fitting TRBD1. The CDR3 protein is CASSPTPTGGYGYTF. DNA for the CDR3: TGTGCCAGCAGCCCGACGCCTACAGGGGGGTATGGCTACACCTTC. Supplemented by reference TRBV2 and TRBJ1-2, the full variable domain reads EPEVTQTPSHQVTQMGQEVILRCVPISNHLYFYWYRQILGQKVEFLVSFYNNEISEKSEIFDDQFSVERPDGSNFTLKIRSTKLEDSAMYFCASSPTPTGGYGYTFGSGTRLTVV.